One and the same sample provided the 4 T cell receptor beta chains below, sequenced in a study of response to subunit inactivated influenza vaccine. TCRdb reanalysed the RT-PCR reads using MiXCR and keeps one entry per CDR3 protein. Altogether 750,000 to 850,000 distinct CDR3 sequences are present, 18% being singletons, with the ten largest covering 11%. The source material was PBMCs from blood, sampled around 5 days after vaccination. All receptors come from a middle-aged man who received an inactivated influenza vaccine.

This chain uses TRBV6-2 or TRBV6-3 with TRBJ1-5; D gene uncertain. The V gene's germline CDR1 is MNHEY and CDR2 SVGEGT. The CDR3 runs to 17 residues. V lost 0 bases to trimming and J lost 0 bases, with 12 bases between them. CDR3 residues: CASSYSLNSHSNQPQHF. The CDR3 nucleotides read TGTGCCAGCAGTTACTCGCTCAACAGTCATAGCAATCAGCCCCAGCATTTT.

CDR3 nucleotide sequence: TGTGCCAGCAGTTTAATAACCAGTATGAACACTGAAGCTTTCTTT. This encodes CASSLITSMNTEAFF. The chain combines TRBV28 with TRBJ1-1; no clear D. This CDR3 spans 15 amino acids. Trimming took off 2 bases at V and 0 bases at J, with 10 bases between the two ends. CDR1 is MDHEN, CDR2 SYDVKM, per germline.

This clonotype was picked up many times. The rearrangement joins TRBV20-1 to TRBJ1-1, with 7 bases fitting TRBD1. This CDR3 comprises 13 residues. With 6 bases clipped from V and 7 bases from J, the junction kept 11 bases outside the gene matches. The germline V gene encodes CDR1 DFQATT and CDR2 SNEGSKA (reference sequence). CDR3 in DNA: TGCAGTGCAGCAGGGGGGACCTCCGATGAAGCTTTCTTT. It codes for CSAAGGTSDEAFF.

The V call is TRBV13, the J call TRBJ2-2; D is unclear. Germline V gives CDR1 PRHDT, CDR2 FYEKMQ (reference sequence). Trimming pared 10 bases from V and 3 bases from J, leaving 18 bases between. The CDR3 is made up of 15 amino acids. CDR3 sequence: CAMGPGLLDTGELFF. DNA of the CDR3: TGTGCCATGGGCCCCGGGCTGTTGGACACCGGGGAGCTGTTTTTT.